A selection of T cell receptor beta chains follows, all from one sample in a study of beta chain features in type 1 diabetes. Libraries were prepared by immunoSEQ multiplex PCR; TCRdb keeps only in-frame clonotypes and omits some of them. The table includes 350,000 or so clones, around a fifth detected once. The sample consisted of naive CD4+ T cells from blood. The receptors originated from a woman between 18 and 29 years old in good health. CDR3s include the opening cysteine and the closing phenylalanine or tryptophan. The order of the fields is J gene, clone size, D gene, V gene, CDR3 protein, CDR3 DNA. A D gene is named only where the DNA matches it firmly. Clone size is given for some rows only: seen once, a few or many times, or a class if the clone is expanded.

TRBJ2-3 | few | - | TRBV27 | CASSLFFDVKATQYF | TGTGCCAGCAGTTTATTTTTCGATGTTAAAGCTACGCAGTATTTT
TRBJ1-1 | - | TRBD1 | TRBV13 | CASSSHRGGPEAFF | TGTGCCAGCAGCAGCCACAGGGGGGGCCCTGAAGCTTTCTTT
TRBJ2-7 | few | - | TRBV29-1 | CSVGGGRSSYEQYF | TGCAGCGTTGGTGGCGGGCGGAGCTCCTACGAGCAGTACTTC
TRBJ2-1 | few | - | TRBV29-1 | CSVLPAGSYNEQFF | TGCAGCGTCCTCCCCGCGGGCAGTTACAATGAGCAGTTCTTC
TRBJ1-1 | few | TRBD1 | TRBV5-1 | CASSFISLGQKTEAFF | TGCGCCAGCAGCTTCATTTCCCTGGGACAGAAGACTGAAGCTTTCTTT
TRBJ2-5 | - | - | TRBV9 | CASSVSGGKETQYF | TGTGCCAGCAGCGTATCCGGCGGGAAAGAGACCCAGTACTTC
TRBJ2-3 | - | TRBD2 | TRBV5-1 | CASSFGGTSGADTQYF | TGCGCCAGCAGCTTTGGTGGGACTAGCGGAGCAGATACGCAGTATTTT
TRBJ1-1 | - | TRBD1 | TRBV9 | CASSPRQGETEAFF | TGTGCCAGCAGCCCACGCCAGGGGGAAACTGAAGCTTTCTTT
TRBJ1-2 | - | TRBD1 | TRBV4-1 | CASSQPRTGGAYGYTF | TGCGCCAGCAGCCAACCCAGGACAGGGGGCGCCTATGGCTACACCTTC
TRBJ2-3 | few | - | TRBV6-6 | CASSYRETDTQYF | TGTGCCAGCAGTTACCGGGAAACAGATACGCAGTATTTT
TRBJ1-2 | few | - | TRBV5-6 | CASSLAWPGSYGYTF | TGTGCCAGCAGCTTGGCCTGGCCAGGAAGCTATGGCTACACCTTC
TRBJ1-1 | - | - | TRBV4-1 | CASSQVTNTEAFF | TGCGCCAGCAGCCAAGTGACAAACACTGAAGCTTTCTTT
TRBJ2-3 | - | TRBD1 | TRBV7-8 | CASSFLPGQGVSDTQYF | TGTGCCAGCAGCTTCCTGCCGGGACAGGGGGTGTCAGATACGCAGTATTTT
TRBJ2-2 | - | - | TRBV5-4 | CASSLRGVAGELFF | TGTGCCAGCAGCCTAAGGGGTGTTGCCGGGGAGCTGTTTTTT
TRBJ2-5 | - | TRBD1 | TRBV9 | CASSAGQGKETQYF | TGTGCCAGCAGCGCGGGACAGGGAAAAGAGACCCAGTACTTC
TRBJ1-2 | - | - | TRBV30 | CAWSVGRPGDYGYTF | TGTGCCTGGAGTGTAGGCCGTCCAGGGGACTATGGCTACACCTTC
TRBJ2-1 | few | TRBD2 | TRBV9 | CASSRDSLAGGSYNEQFF | TGTGCCAGCAGCAGGGACTCTCTAGCGGGAGGCTCCTACAATGAGCAGTTCTTC
TRBJ1-4 | - | - | TRBV4-1 | CASHSGEKLFF | TGCGCCAGCCATTCCGGGGAAAAACTGTTTTTT
TRBJ2-7 | - | - | TRBV27 | CASSLSGSYEQYF | TGTGCCAGCAGTTTGAGCGGGTCCTACGAGCAGTACTTC
TRBJ2-7 | - | TRBD2 | TRBV25-1 | CASDRTSGASYEQYF | TGTGCCAGCGATCGGACTAGCGGCGCCTCCTACGAGCAGTACTTC
TRBJ2-7 | few | - | TRBV6-5 | CATHDLVAQYF | TGTGCCACCCATGACCTCGTAGCGCAGTACTTC
TRBJ2-3 | few | TRBD2 | TRBV4-2 | CASSQDPVSGGAGYTQYF | TGTGCCAGCAGCCAAGATCCGGTCAGCGGGGGGGCCGGGTATACGCAGTATTTT
TRBJ2-5 | - | - | TRBV7-8 | CASSLRQHPQETQYF | TGTGCCAGCAGCTTACGACAGCACCCTCAAGAGACCCAGTACTTC
TRBJ1-2 | few | - | TRBV4-1 | CASSQDLYGYTF | TGCGCCAGCAGCCAAGACCTCTATGGCTACACCTTC
TRBJ2-2 | - | TRBD2 | TRBV5-4 | CASSPSQRGPSNTGELFF | TGTGCCAGCAGCCCCTCCCAGCGGGGGCCCTCGAACACCGGGGAGCTGTTTTTT
TRBJ2-2 | few | TRBD1 | TRBV5-4 | CASSYDRAVGTGELFF | TGTGCCAGCAGCTACGACAGGGCTGTAGGGACCGGGGAGCTGTTTTTT
TRBJ1-2 | few | - | TRBV2 | CASSEDGQTIYGYTF | TGTGCCAGCAGTGAAGACGGCCAAACTATCTATGGCTACACCTTC
TRBJ2-5 | - | - | TRBV29-1 | CSVEEGAARETQYF | TGCAGCGTTGAAGAGGGGGCGGCGAGGGAGACCCAGTACTTC
TRBJ2-5 | - | TRBD1 | TRBV30 | CAWSRGTGQETQYF | TGTGCCTGGAGTCGCGGGACAGGACAAGAGACCCAGTACTTC
TRBJ2-3 | - | - | TRBV2 | CASSEEGSTDTQYF | TGTGCCAGCAGTGAGGAGGGCAGCACAGATACGCAGTATTTT
TRBJ2-7 | few | - | TRBV5-1 | CASSGGAGEQYF | TGCGCCAGCAGCGGAGGAGCTGGCGAGCAGTACTTC
TRBJ2-1 | - | TRBD1 | TRBV30 | CAGTGAPGSYNEQFF | TGTGCCGGGACAGGGGCCCCGGGGAGTTACAATGAGCAGTTCTTC
TRBJ2-1 | few | - | TRBV11-2 | CASSFNSAWSYNEQFF | TGTGCCAGCAGCTTTAATAGCGCCTGGTCCTACAATGAGCAGTTCTTC
TRBJ2-5 | - | - | TRBV5-6 | CASSLDRQETQYF | TGTGCCAGCAGCTTGGACAGGCAAGAGACCCAGTACTTC
TRBJ2-7 | - | - | TRBV6-5 | CASRLGRAYEQYF | TGTGCCAGCAGGCTCGGCAGGGCCTACGAGCAGTACTTC
TRBJ1-1 | - | - | TRBV30 | CAWDARRDTEAFF | TGTGCCTGGGATGCGAGGCGGGACACTGAAGCTTTCTTT
TRBJ2-7 | - | - | TRBV27 | CASSLRGYEQYF | TGTGCCAGCAGTCTTAGGGGGTACGAGCAGTACTTC
TRBJ2-3 | few | - | TRBV30 | CAWSSSSADTQYF | TGTGCCTGGAGTAGCTCTAGCGCAGATACGCAGTATTTT
TRBJ1-1 | - | TRBD1 | TRBV5-1 | CASSSDRGSGTEAFF | TGCGCCAGCAGCTCCGACAGGGGATCAGGAACTGAAGCTTTCTTT
TRBJ2-1 | - | - | TRBV5-1 | CASSWGGSSYNEQFF | TGCGCCAGCAGTTGGGGCGGAAGCTCCTACAATGAGCAGTTCTTC
TRBJ2-7 | - | - | TRBV18 | CASSPRGYEQYF | TGTGCCAGCTCACCAAGGGGCTACGAGCAGTACTTC
TRBJ1-5 | few | - | TRBV23-1 | CATSGHRVGGNQPQHF | TGCGCCACCTCGGGACACAGGGTCGGAGGCAATCAGCCCCAGCATTTT
TRBJ2-5 | - | - | TRBV5-1 | CASSLESGKETQYF | TGCGCCAGCAGCTTGGAGTCAGGGAAAGAGACCCAGTACTTC
TRBJ2-1 | - | - | TRBV15 | CATSRDRGEQFF | TGTGCCACCAGCAGAGATAGGGGAGAGCAGTTCTTC
TRBJ1-5 | - | - | TRBV7-3 | CASSTTGFKQPQHF | TGTGCCAGCAGCACTACAGGGTTCAAACAGCCCCAGCATTTT
TRBJ2-4 | few | TRBD1 | TRBV29-1 | CSVLRGRGNIQYF | TGCAGCGTCCTCAGGGGGCGCGGAAACATTCAGTACTTC
TRBJ2-7 | - | - | TRBV10-2 | CASSESSEQYF | TGCGCCAGCAGTGAGTCGTCGGAGCAGTACTTC
TRBJ2-7 | few | TRBD1 | TRBV28 | CASHTSGTGYEQYF | TGTGCCAGCCACACCTCCGGGACAGGGTACGAGCAGTACTTC
TRBJ1-1 | - | - | TRBV30 | CAWTLGLQNTEAFF | TGTGCCTGGACCCTGGGGCTGCAGAACACTGAAGCTTTCTTT
TRBJ1-1 | - | - | TRBV30 | CAWSAITQYEAFF | TGTGCCTGGAGCGCCATCACACAGTATGAAGCTTTCTTT